This T cell receptor beta chain is from a study of blood T cell repertoires in COVID-19. Study-level information: The analysed material was cDNA or gDNA that came from T cells, B-cell-depleted T cells, or PBMCs.

Between the trimmed V and J ends, which lost 2 bases and 10 bases, there was a span of 6 bases. CDR3 size: 11 residues. The authors' processing: Estimates of nucleated cell counts were drawn from the amplification of reference gene primers. Repertoires were generated with immunoSEQ multiplex PCR, while TCRdb's copy carries only in-frame clones and drops some. V and J calls and clone size come straight from that table; D and trimming were deduced from the DNA. In the table there are tens of thousands of clones, 60% to 85% of which are singletons. The sequenced sample was peripheral blood. This clonotype was obtained from a human donor in a cohort sampled during active COVID-19. V is TRBV12-3 or TRBV12-4 and J is TRBJ2-1; the D gene is possibly TRBD1 (5 bases). The CDR3 sequence: CASSLSGEQFF. The DNA of the CDR3 is TGTGCCAGCAGTTTATCAGGGGAGCAGTTCTTC.